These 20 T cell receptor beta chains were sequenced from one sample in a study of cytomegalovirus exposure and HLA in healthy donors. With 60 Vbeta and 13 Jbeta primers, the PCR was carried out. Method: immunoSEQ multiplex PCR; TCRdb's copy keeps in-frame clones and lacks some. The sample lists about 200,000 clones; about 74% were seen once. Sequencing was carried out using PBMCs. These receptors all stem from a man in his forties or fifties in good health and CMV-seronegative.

CDR3 sequence reads: CASSEGQNQPQHF. For the CDR3, the DNA is TGTGCCAGCAGTGAGGGGCAAAATCAGCCCCAGCATTTT. The chain has TRBV6-1 and TRBJ1-5; D is possibly TRBD1 (5 bases). The V and J ends lost 3 bases and 4 bases respectively, with 7 bases between them. This CDR3 is 13 amino acids long. Germline V gene data show CDR1 as MNHNS and CDR2 as SASEGT.

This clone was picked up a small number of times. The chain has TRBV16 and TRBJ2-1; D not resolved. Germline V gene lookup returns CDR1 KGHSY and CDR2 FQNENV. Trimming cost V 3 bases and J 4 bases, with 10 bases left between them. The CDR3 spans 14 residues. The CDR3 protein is CASSQNSQYNEQFF. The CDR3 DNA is TGTGCCAGCAGCCAGAACTCCCAATACAATGAGCAGTTCTTC.

As DNA, the CDR3 is TGTGCTAGTGGTTTGCAAAGCGGGGGGCTTAGCTCCTACAATGAGCAGTTCTTC. Its protein is CASGLQSGGLSSYNEQFF. The rearrangement joins TRBV12-5 to TRBJ2-1; 9 bases are a match to TRBD2. Germline V gene data show CDR1 as LGHNT and CDR2 as FRNRAP. With 2 bases clipped from V and 0 bases from J, the junction kept 8 bases outside the gene matches. The CDR3 is made up of 18 amino acids.

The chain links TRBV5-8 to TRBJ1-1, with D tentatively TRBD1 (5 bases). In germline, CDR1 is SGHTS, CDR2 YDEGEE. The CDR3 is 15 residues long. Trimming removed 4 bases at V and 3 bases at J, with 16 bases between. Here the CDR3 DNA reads TGTGCCAGCAGCCTGATGGGGGGAGGGTACACTGAAGCTTTCTTT. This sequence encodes CASSLMGGGYTEAFF. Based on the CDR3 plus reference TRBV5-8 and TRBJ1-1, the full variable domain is EAGVTQSPTHLIKTRGQQATLRCSPISGHTSVYWYQQALGLGLQFLLWYDEGEERNRGNFPPRFSGRQFPNYSSELNVNALELEDSALYLCASSLMGGGYTEAFFGQGTRLTVV.

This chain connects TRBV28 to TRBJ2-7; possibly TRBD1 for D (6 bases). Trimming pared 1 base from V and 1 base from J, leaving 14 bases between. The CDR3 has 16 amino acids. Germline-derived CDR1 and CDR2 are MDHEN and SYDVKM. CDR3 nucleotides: TGTGCCAGCAGTTTATTCCTGGGACAACTGTCCTACGAGCAGTACTTC. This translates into CASSLFLGQLSYEQYF.

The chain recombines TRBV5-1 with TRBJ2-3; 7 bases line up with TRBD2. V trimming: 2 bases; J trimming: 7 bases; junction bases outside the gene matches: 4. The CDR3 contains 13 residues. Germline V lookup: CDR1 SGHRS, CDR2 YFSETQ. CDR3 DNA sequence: TGCGCCAGCAGCTTTGGGGGGGACTATACGCAGTATTTT. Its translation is CASSFGGDYTQYF.

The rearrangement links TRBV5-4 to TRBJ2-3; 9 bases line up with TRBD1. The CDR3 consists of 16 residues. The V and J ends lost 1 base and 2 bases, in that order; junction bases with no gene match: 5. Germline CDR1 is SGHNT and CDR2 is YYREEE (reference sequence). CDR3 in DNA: TGTGCCAGCAGCTTGCCGGGACAGGGAAACACAGATACGCAGTATTTT. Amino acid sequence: CASSLPGQGNTDTQYF. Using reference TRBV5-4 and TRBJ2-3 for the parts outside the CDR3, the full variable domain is ETGVTQSPTHLIKTRGQQVTLRCSSQSGHNTVSWYQQALGQGPQFIFQYYREEENGRGNFPPRFSGLQFPNYSSELNVNALELDDSALYLCASSLPGQGNTDTQYFGPGTRLTVL.

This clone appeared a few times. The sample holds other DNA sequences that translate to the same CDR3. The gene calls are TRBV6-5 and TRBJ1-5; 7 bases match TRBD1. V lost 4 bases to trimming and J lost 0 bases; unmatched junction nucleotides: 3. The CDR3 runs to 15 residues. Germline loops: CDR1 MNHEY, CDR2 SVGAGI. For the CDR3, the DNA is TGTGCCAGCAGTTTGGACAGGAATAGCAATCAGCCCCAGCATTTT. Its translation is CASSLDRNSNQPQHF.

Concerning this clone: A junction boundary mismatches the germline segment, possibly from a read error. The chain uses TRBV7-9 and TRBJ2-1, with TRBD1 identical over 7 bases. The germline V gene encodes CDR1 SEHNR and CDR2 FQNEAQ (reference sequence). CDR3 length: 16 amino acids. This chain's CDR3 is CSSSLETGSPYNEQFF. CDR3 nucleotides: TGTTCCAGCAGCTTAGAGACAGGGAGCCCCTACAATGAGCAGTTCTTC.

DNA of the CDR3: TGTGCCAGCAGCCCTCTCTGGGAGAAAGGAGCCTACGAGCAGTACTTC. It is translated as CASSPLWEKGAYEQYF. This chain connects TRBV7-2 to TRBJ2-7, with a tentative D call TRBD2 (5 bases). This CDR3 contains 16 residues. The germline V gene encodes CDR1 SGHTA and CDR2 FQGNSA. Trimming took 5 bases from V and 2 from J, leaving 19 bases between them.

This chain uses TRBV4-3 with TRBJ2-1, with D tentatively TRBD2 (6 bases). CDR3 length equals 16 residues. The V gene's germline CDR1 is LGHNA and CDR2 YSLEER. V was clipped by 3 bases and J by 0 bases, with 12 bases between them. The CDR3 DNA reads TGCGCCAGCAGCCACCTCGGAGGGAGCTCCTACAATGAGCAGTTCTTC. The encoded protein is CASSHLGGSSYNEQFF.

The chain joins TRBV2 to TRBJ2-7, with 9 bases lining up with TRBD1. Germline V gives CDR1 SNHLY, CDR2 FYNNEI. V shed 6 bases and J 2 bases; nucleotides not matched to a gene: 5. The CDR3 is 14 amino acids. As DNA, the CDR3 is TGTGCCAGCAGGACCGGGACAGGGACCTACGAGCAGTACTTC. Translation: CASRTGTGTYEQYF.

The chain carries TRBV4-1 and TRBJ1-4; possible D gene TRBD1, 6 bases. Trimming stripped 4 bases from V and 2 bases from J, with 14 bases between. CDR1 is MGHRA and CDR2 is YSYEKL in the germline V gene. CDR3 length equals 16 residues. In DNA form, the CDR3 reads TGCGCCAGCAGCCGGATACTGACAGGCACTAATGAAAAACTGTTTTTT. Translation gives CASSRILTGTNEKLFF.

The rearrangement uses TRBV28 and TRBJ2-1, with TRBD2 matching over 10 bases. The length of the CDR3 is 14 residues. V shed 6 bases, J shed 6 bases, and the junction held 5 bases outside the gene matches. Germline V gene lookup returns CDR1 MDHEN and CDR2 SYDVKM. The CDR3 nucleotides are TGTGCCAGCAGCCTAGCGGGAGCCGTCAATGAGCAGTTCTTC. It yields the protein CASSLAGAVNEQFF. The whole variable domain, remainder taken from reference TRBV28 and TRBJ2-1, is DVKVTQSSRYLVKRTGEKVFLECVQDMDHENMFWYRQDPGLGLRLIYFSYDVKMKEKGDIPEGYSVSREKKERFSLILESASTNQTSMYLCASSLAGAVNEQFFGPGTRLTVL.

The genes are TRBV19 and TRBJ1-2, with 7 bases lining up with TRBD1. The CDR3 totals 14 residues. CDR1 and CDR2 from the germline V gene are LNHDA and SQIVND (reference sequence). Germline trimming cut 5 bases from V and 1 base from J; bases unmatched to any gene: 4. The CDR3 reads CASSPHRGNYGYTF. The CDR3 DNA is TGTGCCAGTAGTCCCCACAGGGGTAACTATGGCTACACCTTC.

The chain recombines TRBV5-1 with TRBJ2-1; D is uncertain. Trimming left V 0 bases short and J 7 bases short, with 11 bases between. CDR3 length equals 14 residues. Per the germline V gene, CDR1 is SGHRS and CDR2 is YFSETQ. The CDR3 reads CASSLDPTRNEQFF. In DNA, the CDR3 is TGCGCCAGCAGCTTGGACCCCACCAGGAATGAGCAGTTCTTC.

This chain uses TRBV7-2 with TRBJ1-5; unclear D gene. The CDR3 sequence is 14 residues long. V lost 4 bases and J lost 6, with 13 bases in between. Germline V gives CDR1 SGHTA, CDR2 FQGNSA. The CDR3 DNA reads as TGTGCCAGCAGCTCAGGCGCCATCAGTCAGCCCCAGCATTTT. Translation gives CASSSGAISQPQHF.

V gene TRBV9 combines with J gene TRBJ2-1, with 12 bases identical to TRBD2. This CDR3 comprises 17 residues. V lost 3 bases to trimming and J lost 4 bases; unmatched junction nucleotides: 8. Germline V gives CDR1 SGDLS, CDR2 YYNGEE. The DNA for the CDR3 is TGTGCCAGCAGCGCCCGGACTAGCGGGGATTGGTACAATGAGCAGTTCTTC. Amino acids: CASSARTSGDWYNEQFF.

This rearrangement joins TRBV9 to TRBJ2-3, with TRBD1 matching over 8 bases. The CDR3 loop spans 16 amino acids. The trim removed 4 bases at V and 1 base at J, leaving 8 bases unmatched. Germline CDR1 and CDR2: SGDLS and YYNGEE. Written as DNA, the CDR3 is TGTGCCAGCAGCTTGCAGGGGGCGCGGGGCACAGATACGCAGTATTTT. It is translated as CASSLQGARGTDTQYF.

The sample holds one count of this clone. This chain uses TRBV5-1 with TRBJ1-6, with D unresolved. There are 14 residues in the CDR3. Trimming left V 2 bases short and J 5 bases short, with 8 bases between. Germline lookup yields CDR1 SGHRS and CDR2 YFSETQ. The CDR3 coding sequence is TGCGCCAGCAGCTTCGCAGGCAATAATTCACCCCTCCACTTT. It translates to CASSFAGNNSPLHF.